This T cell receptor beta chain was recorded in a study of regulatory T cells in long-lasting Graves disease. Study as a whole: Positivity for TSH receptor antibodies plus over 5 years of antithyroid drugs meant persistent Graves' disease. Broader study findings: Persistent Graves' patients showed a TCR diversity that was lower than that of newly diagnosed ones. Possibly, accuracy suffered from the small sample size.

This clonotype was seen a handful of times. Its antigen remains unidentified. Per germline, CDR1 DFQATT and CDR2 SNEGSKA (reference sequence). V was trimmed by 1 base and J by 0 bases, leaving 4 bases between them. The CDR3 runs to 14 residues. Arm-PCR of CDR3 regions with iRepertoire HTBI primers generated TCR beta libraries. One entry per CDR3 protein, called by TCRdb with MiXCR from the multiplex PCR reads. Found here are roughly 400,000 distinct CDR3 sequences, 20% to 25% of them singletons; the top ten hold roughly an eighth. This sample's time point: persistent/refractory GD, antithyroid drugs over 5 years with positive TRAb. Generation of the TCR library employed RNA extracted from PBMCs. Patients met American Thyroid Association criteria for Graves' disease.

The receptor comes from a female donor with Graves disease. The rearrangement joins TRBV20-1 to TRBJ2-6; D remains ambiguous. The specimen was peripheral blood mononuclear cells (PBMCs), collected when the disease was refractory, from a patient treated with antithyroid drugs. This chain's CDR3 is CSARGISGANVLTF. CDR3 DNA sequence: TGCAGTGCTAGAGGGATCTCTGGGGCCAACGTCCTGACTTTC.